This T cell receptor beta chain was recovered during a study of cytomegalovirus exposure and HLA in healthy donors (dated by TCRdb to 2016 to 2017). Background for the entire study: A later analysis indicated that the 120 validation repertoires were generated on the platform also employed for the 650 to 850 repertoires of the first cohort. The study aimed to test whether signatures of past pathogen exposure could be identified by cataloging public T cell receptors. In addition to the first cohort of roughly 700 subjects, a separate validation cohort of 120 different subjects was used. The study combined high-throughput TCR immunosequencing, statistical association of individual TCRs with disease status, and machine learning to predict cytomegalovirus infection status. General conclusions and limits of the study: All 120 or so repertoires were used to score co-occurrence in the validation cohort in a later analysis, because that analysis had no HLA typing for the cohort. In the study, 150 to 200 TCR beta chains were listed as associated with cytomegalovirus. Subsequent analysis determined that TCRs grouped into clusters in the first cohort also showed a tendency toward co-occurrence across the 130 or so validation repertoires, and 94% of cluster scores exceeded 0. In vitro tests confirmed that a few of the cytomegalovirus-associated TCR beta chains recognize cytomegalovirus antigens. Cytomegalovirus status was reported to be diagnosed by the classifier with high specificity and sensitivity in both the original and validation cohorts. Most TCR sequences were observed very rarely across donors, whereas some public TCRs were present in many individuals. According to the authors, the approach could potentially be generalized to other disease states and immunological phenotypes.

The library was generated by the immunoSEQ multiplex PCR assay. In the original analysis: A statistical classification framework was built for diagnosing cytomegalovirus status from the catalog of TCR beta chain sequences. TCRdb retrieved this table from immuneACCESS and kept in-frame rearrangements only. Not all clones are present; in checked studies, unresolved V genes account for under half, and no reason is known for the remainder. The V and J calls and clone size come from that table; D and trimming were worked out from the DNA. Recorded for this sample are hundreds of thousands of clones; approximately 88% of them occurred a single time. Around an eighth of the sample comes from the top ten. Separate from the roughly 660-subject first cohort, the validation cohort of about 110 subjects was the group to which the donors belonged. Counted from cysteine to phenylalanine, this CDR3 has 11 amino acids. Only the CDR3 DNA stays, 33 bases, in frame from base 1. CDR1 and CDR2, looked up from the germline V gene (reference sequence), are GTSNPN and SVGIG. A distance of 6 bases separates the germline ends of V and J, which lose 5 bases and 2 bases respectively.

On this clone: Its recognized antigen is unknown. No clone much larger than this one lies a single base away; base qualities are absent.

The receptor was isolated from a woman aged 25 to 39 in good health and CMV-seropositive. The V and J genes are TRBV30 and TRBJ1-2, with the D segment identity uncertain. Sequencing was performed on PBMCs. The CDR3 region reads CAWWENYGYTF. The DNA is TGTGCCTGGTGGGAGAACTATGGCTACACCTTC.